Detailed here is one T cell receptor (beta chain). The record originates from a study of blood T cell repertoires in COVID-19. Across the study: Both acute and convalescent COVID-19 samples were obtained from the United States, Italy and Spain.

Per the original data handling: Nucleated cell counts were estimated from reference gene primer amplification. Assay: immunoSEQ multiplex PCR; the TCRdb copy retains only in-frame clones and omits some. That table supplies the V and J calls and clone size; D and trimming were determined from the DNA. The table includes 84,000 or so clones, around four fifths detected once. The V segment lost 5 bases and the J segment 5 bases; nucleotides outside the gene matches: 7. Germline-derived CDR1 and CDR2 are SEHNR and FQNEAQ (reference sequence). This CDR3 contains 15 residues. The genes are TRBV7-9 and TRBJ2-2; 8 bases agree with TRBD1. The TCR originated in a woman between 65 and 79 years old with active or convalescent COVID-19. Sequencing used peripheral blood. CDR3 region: CASSRGTGGTGELFF. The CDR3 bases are TGTGCCAGCAGCAGAGGGACAGGTGGTACCGGGGAGCTGTTTTTT.